Below, 30 T cell receptor beta chains from the same sample are listed, as sequenced in a study of OX40 agonist ivuxolimab in advanced cancers. Produced via immunoSEQ multiplex PCR; TCRdb's table is partial and in-frame only. The top ten hold roughly 2.2% of the sample, which has 35,000 to 55,000 clones, roughly four fifths seen once. This specimen was CD4+ or CD8+ T cells sorted from blood, taken in a trial of the OX40 agonist ivuxolimab. Receptors were obtained from an adult with an advanced solid tumor such as melanoma, head and neck, liver or kidney cancer.

The genes are TRBV2 and TRBJ1-1; perhaps TRBD1 as D (5 bases). Per the germline V gene, CDR1 is SNHLY and CDR2 is FYNNEI. Trimming cost V 7 bases and J 5 bases, with 11 bases left between them. There are 12 residues in the CDR3. The DNA of the CDR3 is TGTGCCAGCAAGGTTGGGGGGACTGAAGCTTTCTTT. Amino acids: CASKVGGTEAFF.

The chain is built from TRBV6-5 and TRBJ2-7; no firm D call. Trimming took off 6 bases at V and 0 bases at J, with 15 bases between the two ends. From germline, CDR1 is MNHEY and CDR2 SVGAGI. This CDR3 is built from 15 residues. The CDR3 region has the DNA TGTGCCAGCAGCCTCGAACTAACCTCCTCCTACGAGCAGTACTTC. The encoded protein is CASSLELTSSYEQYF.

The V call is TRBV5-4, the J call TRBJ2-1; TRBD2 matches 7 bases. Germline loops: CDR1 SGHNT, CDR2 YYREEE (reference sequence). V gave up 6 bases and J gave up 7 bases; unmatched junction bases: 16. There are 16 residues in the CDR3. The CDR3 bases are TGTGCCAGCAACCTTATGGCGTCTAGCGGATCGAATGAGCAGTTCTTC. Translating gives CASNLMASSGSNEQFF.

Here the CDR3 DNA reads TGTGCCAGCAGTTACAGGGGGCTAACGAACACTGAAGCTTTCTTT. It translates to CASSYRGLTNTEAFF. The gene calls are TRBV6-5 and TRBJ1-1; 7 bases map to TRBD1. V lost 2 bases, J lost 1 base, and 4 bases stayed unmatched. Germline CDR1 MNHEY, CDR2 SVGAGI. The CDR3 has 15 amino acids.

V usage is TRBV5-6 and J usage is TRBJ2-7; TRBD1 matches at 9 bases. The germline CDR1 and CDR2 sequences are SGHDT and YYEEEE. V lost 7 bases, J lost 4 bases, and 12 bases stayed unmatched. There are 15 residues in the CDR3. The CDR3: CASVEFKQGAYEQYF. The CDR3 DNA is TGTGCCAGCGTGGAATTCAAACAGGGGGCATACGAGCAGTACTTC.

The J gene is TRBJ2-5, the V gene TRBV18, with TRBD1 matching 8 bases. The CDR3 totals 18 residues. Losses at the gene ends were 3 bases for V and 4 bases for J; bases not matched to a gene: 16. Germline CDR1 and CDR2: KGHSH and LQKENI. CDR3 DNA sequence: TGTGCCAGCTCACCCCTGTCCAGGGGGCTGTTCGGACTAGAGACCCAGTACTTC. Translated, it gives CASSPLSRGLFGLETQYF.

CDR3 loop: CAWSWTRRETQYF. The CDR3 region has the DNA TGTGCCTGGAGTTGGACCCGTCGAGAGACCCAGTACTTC. The rearrangement joins TRBV30 to TRBJ2-5; D is unresolved. Per germline, CDR1 GTSNPN and CDR2 SVGIG (reference sequence). V lost 2 bases, J lost 4 bases, and 11 bases lay in between. This CDR3 contains 13 residues.

This chain joins TRBV11-2 and TRBJ2-2; the D gene is possibly TRBD2 (5 bases). Germline CDR1 SGHAT, CDR2 FQNNGV. This CDR3 has 16 residues. Trimming removed 1 base from V and 0 bases from J, with 9 bases in between. CDR3 residues: CASSLVAGTNTGELFF. In DNA form, the CDR3 reads TGTGCCAGCAGCTTAGTCGCCGGGACGAACACCGGGGAGCTGTTTTTT.

The chain uses TRBV18 and TRBJ2-1; 13 bases agree with TRBD2. The germline V gene has CDR1 KGHSH and CDR2 LQKENI. The CDR3 runs to 18 residues. V shed 3 bases, J shed 4 bases, and the junction held 9 bases outside the gene matches. CDR3 protein: CASSPRNVTSGRYNEQFF. DNA of the CDR3: TGTGCCAGCTCACCCCGGAACGTGACTAGCGGGAGGTACAATGAGCAGTTCTTC.

The chain links TRBV7-9 to TRBJ2-7, with D unclear. Germline assignment: CDR1 SEHNR and CDR2 FQNEAQ (reference sequence). The CDR3 contains 14 residues. V gave up 5 bases and J gave up 0 bases, with 11 bases separating them. The CDR3 here is CASSLRESSYEQYF. The CDR3 region has the DNA TGTGCCAGCAGCCTTAGGGAAAGCTCCTACGAGCAGTACTTC.

The rearrangement uses TRBV11-2 and TRBJ1-6; no definite D call. V lost 1 base to trimming and J lost 6 bases, with 7 bases between them. The CDR3 runs 14 residues. CDR1 and CDR2 from the germline V gene are SGHAT and FQNNGV. The CDR3 DNA sequence: TGTGCCAGCAGCTTAGGACCGTTTAATTCACCCCTCCACTTT. Translated: CASSLGPFNSPLHF.

V usage is TRBV29-1 and J usage is TRBJ2-2; D is unresolved. V was pared by 5 bases and J by 4 bases, with 8 bases between. The germline gives CDR1 SQVTM, CDR2 ANQGSEA. This CDR3 is 12 amino acids long. The CDR3 loop is CSVLFGTGELFF. CDR3 DNA sequence: TGCAGCGTTCTTTTCGGCACCGGGGAGCTGTTTTTT.

The chain combines TRBV30 with TRBJ2-3; weak D call: TRBD2 (6 bases). The CDR3 totals 16 residues. Germline lookup yields CDR1 GTSNPN and CDR2 SVGIG (reference sequence). V gave up 4 bases and J gave up 2 bases, with 19 bases separating them. CDR3 protein: CAWISGHWDFTDTQYF. The CDR3 DNA reads as TGTGCCTGGATTTCAGGCCATTGGGACTTCACAGATACGCAGTATTTT.

This rearrangement joins TRBV29-1 to TRBJ2-5; no clear D. Looked up from germline, CDR1 is SQVTM and CDR2 is ANQGSEA. The CDR3 has 11 residues. V gave up 5 bases and J gave up 10 bases, with 14 bases separating them. The CDR3 DNA reads as TGCAGCGTTTGGGCCAACAATGTCCAGTACTTC. This gives the protein CSVWANNVQYF. Full variable domain (outside the CDR3, taken from reference TRBV29-1 and TRBJ2-5): SAVISQKPSRDICQRGTSLTIQCQVDSQVTMMFWYRQQPGQSLTLIATANQGSEATYESGFVIDKFPISRPNLTFSTLTVSNMSPEDSSIYLCSVWANNVQYFGPGTRLLVL.

The gene calls are TRBV11-1 and TRBJ2-3; D call uncertain. The V gene lost 5 bases and the J gene lost 0 bases, with 12 bases spanning the gap. This CDR3 has 15 amino acids. Germline V gene sequence: CDR1 SGHAT, CDR2 FQDESV (reference sequence). CDR3 sequence (DNA): TGTGCCAGCAGCAGATTGGTGGGTAGCACAGATACGCAGTATTTT. The encoded protein is CASSRLVGSTDTQYF.

The rearrangement uses TRBV6-6 and TRBJ2-7, with 7 bases that match TRBD1. Trimming cost V 6 bases and J 6 bases; bases outside gene matches: 5. This CDR3 spans 12 amino acids. Germline V CDR1 and CDR2: MNHNY, SVGAGI (reference sequence). CDR3 in DNA: TGTGCCAGCAGACAGGGGTCGCTCGAGCAGTACTTC. This codes for CASRQGSLEQYF.

The V gene is TRBV5-3, the J gene TRBJ2-4; D is unresolved. TRBV5-3 is labeled an ORF, and its function is uncertain. V was trimmed by 0 bases and J by 0 bases, leaving 16 bases between them. The CDR3 is 18 residues long. The DNA for the CDR3 is TGTGCCAGAAGCTTGGCCGCACAGAACAACCTAGCCAAAAACATTCAGTACTTC. Protein sequence: CARSLAAQNNLAKNIQYF.

The chain recombines TRBV4-1 with TRBJ1-4; weak D call: TRBD1 (5 bases). This CDR3 is built from 14 residues. CDR1 is MGHRA and CDR2 is YSYEKL in the germline V gene. V lost 4 bases and J 7 bases, leaving 13 bases between the germline ends. CDR3 region: CASSPRELSEKLFF. CDR3 DNA: TGCGCCAGCAGCCCCAGGGAGTTGAGTGAAAAACTGTTTTTT.

V gene TRBV28 combines with J gene TRBJ2-2, with D possibly matching TRBD2 (5 bases). This CDR3 comprises 15 residues. CDR1 is MDHEN, CDR2 SYDVKM, per germline. Trimming removed 7 bases from V and 5 bases from J, with 17 bases in between. CDR3 protein: CASITSTDHTGELFF. Written as DNA, the CDR3 is TGTGCCAGCATCACTAGTACAGATCATACCGGGGAGCTGTTTTTT.

V and J are TRBV7-9 and TRBJ2-3; TRBD2 agrees at 9 bases. Trimming at V came to 5 bases and at J to 0 bases, leaving 9 bases not matched to a gene. The CDR3 length is 17 residues. Germline CDR1 is SEHNR and CDR2 is FQNEAQ (reference sequence). CDR3 region: CASSPRTSAASTDTQYF. CDR3 sequence (DNA): TGTGCCAGCAGCCCACGGACTAGCGCCGCTAGCACAGATACGCAGTATTTT.

J is TRBJ2-7 and V is TRBV7-3; 7 nucleotides line up with TRBD1. The germline gives CDR1 SGHTA, CDR2 FQGTGA. CDR3 size: 13 residues. Trimming removed 0 bases from V and 12 bases from J; junction bases left unmatched: 8. CDR3: CASSLTETGPRYF. In DNA, the CDR3 is TGTGCCAGCAGCTTAACCGAGACAGGGCCGCGGTACTTC.

The chain carries TRBV6-6 and TRBJ2-1; tentatively, D is TRBD2 (5 bases). Germline lookup yields CDR1 MNHNY and CDR2 SVGAGI (reference sequence). CDR3 length equals 11 residues. V gave up 5 bases and J gave up 8 bases, with 7 bases separating them. The CDR3 bases are TGTGCCAGCAGTATGAGGGATGAGCAGTTCTTC. Protein: CASSMRDEQFF.

The chain employs TRBV6-1 and TRBJ2-7; D is possibly TRBD1 (5 bases). Germline V lookup: CDR1 MNHNS, CDR2 SASEGT. V lost 5 bases to trimming and J lost 2 bases, with 10 bases between them. This CDR3 is 13 amino acids long. The CDR3 sequence: CASSSTETYEQYF. The CDR3 DNA is TGTGCCAGCAGTTCGACAGAGACCTACGAGCAGTACTTC.

This chain joins TRBV15 and TRBJ2-7; 9 bases are shared with TRBD1. The V and J ends lost 1 base and 3 bases, in that order; junction bases with no gene match: 4. The CDR3 has 15 amino acids. The germline V gene has CDR1 LNHNV and CDR2 YYDKDF (reference sequence). The CDR3 DNA follows: TGTGCCACCAGCAGAGCTGGACAGGGGAACTACGAGCAGTACTTC. Protein product: CATSRAGQGNYEQYF.

This chain connects TRBV18 to TRBJ2-5; the D is unclear. The CDR3 consists of 13 residues. Germline V gene lookup returns CDR1 KGHSH and CDR2 LQKENI. Trimming stripped 6 bases from V and 3 bases from J, with 11 bases between. In DNA form, the CDR3 reads TGTGCCAGCTCGTCCTCCAGGAAAGAGACCCAGTACTTC. Translating it yields CASSSSRKETQYF. Looking up the rest from reference TRBV18 and TRBJ2-5 gives the full variable domain: NAGVMQNPRHLVRRRGQEARLRCSPMKGHSHVYWYRQLPEEGLKFMVYLQKENIIDESGMPKERFSAEFPKEGPSILRIQQVVRGDSAAYFCASSSSRKETQYFGPGTRLLVL.

The genes are TRBV5-8 and TRBJ2-7; D is undetermined. V lost 0 bases and J 3 bases, leaving 7 bases between the germline ends. The CDR3 sequence is 13 residues long. The V gene's germline CDR1 is SGHTS and CDR2 YDEGEE. The CDR3 bases are TGTGCCAGCAGCTTGGGCTTCAGCTACGAGCAGTACTTC. Translation gives CASSLGFSYEQYF.

Here the CDR3 DNA reads TGCGCCAGCGGATCAGGACAGGGGGGTATGGATACGCAGTATTTT. It encodes CASGSGQGGMDTQYF. The V call is TRBV5-1, the J call TRBJ2-3; 10 bases map to TRBD1. This CDR3 has 15 residues. The J segment lost 6 bases and the V segment lost 7 bases, leaving 11 bases of the junction unmatched. CDR1 is SGHRS and CDR2 is YFSETQ in the germline V gene.

The chain links TRBV7-6 to TRBJ1-2; TRBD1 is a possible D gene (6 bases). The CDR3 is 12 residues long. Germline assignment: CDR1 SGHVS and CDR2 FNYEAQ. Trimming left V 5 bases short and J 7 bases short, with 11 bases between. The DNA of the CDR3 is TGTGCCAGCAGCGCCCAGGGGTCTGGCTACACCTTC. This codes for CASSAQGSGYTF. Supplemented by reference TRBV7-6 and TRBJ1-2, the full variable domain reads GAGVSQSPRYKVTKRGQDVALRCDPISGHVSLYWYRQALGQGPEFLTYFNYEAQQDKSGLPNDRFSAERPEGSISTLTIQRTEQRDSAMYRCASSAQGSGYTFGSGTRLTVV.

The rearrangement links TRBV30 to TRBJ1-2, with TRBD1 matching 11 bases. The junction had 5 bases not matched to a gene; V was cut back by 2 bases and J by 0 bases. CDR1 is GTSNPN, CDR2 SVGIG, per germline (reference sequence). The CDR3 runs to 16 residues. The CDR3 DNA follows: TGTGCCTGGAGTCTCCGGGACAGGGGGACTAACTATGGCTACACCTTC. Translated: CAWSLRDRGTNYGYTF.

The chain recombines TRBV19 with TRBJ2-3; D may correspond to TRBD1 or TRBD2 (6 bases each). The CDR3 loop spans 16 amino acids. V was clipped by 3 bases and J by 0 bases, with 13 bases between them. Germline CDR1 reads LNHDA; CDR2 reads SQIVND (reference sequence). The CDR3 spells CASSIGGYLSTDTQYF. For the CDR3, the DNA is TGTGCCAGTAGTATCGGGGGCTACCTTAGCACAGATACGCAGTATTTT.